This T cell receptor beta chain appears in the sequencing data of a study of cytomegalovirus exposure and HLA in healthy donors. PCR amplification relied on 60 Vbeta primers (plus 13 Jbeta primers). Sequencing was performed with immunoSEQ multiplex PCR; in TCRdb, only in-frame clones are kept and a portion is missing. The sample lists 65,000 to 85,000 clones; 77% were seen once. With respect to this clone: Antigen unknown.

Study findings and constraints: TCR beta V segments were, for the most part, productive about 87% or about 30% of the time in an earlier analysis.

The CDR3 is made up of 14 amino acids. The ends were cut back, 3 bases at V and 0 bases at J, with 7 bases in the middle. Germline CDR1 and CDR2: SGDLS and YYNGEE. The sequenced sample was PBMCs. The chain carries TRBV9 and TRBJ1-5, with D hard to call. The receptor was isolated from a man aged 45-65 years in good health and CMV-seropositive. As DNA, the CDR3 is TGTGCCAGCAGCGGCCTAGGTAGCAATCAGCCCCAGCATTTT. Protein: CASSGLGSNQPQHF. The full variable domain, in which reference TRBV9 and TRBJ1-5 provide the parts outside the CDR3, is DSGVTQTPKHLITATGQRVTLRCSPRSGDLSVYWYQQSLDQGLQFLIQYYNGEERAKGNILERFSAQQFPDLHSELNLSSLELGDSALYFCASSGLGSNQPQHFGDGTRLSIL.